This T cell receptor beta chain was identified in a study of human T cells and chemical hapten exposure (dated by TCRdb to the early 2020s). At the level of the whole study: The libraries were sequenced as a pool, and the TCR yield per sample differed mostly because of small variations in library volumes within the pool. The study tracked peripheral blood TCR repertoire changes in vivo during primary and secondary sensitization to the hapten diphenylcyclopropenone (DPC) in alopecia patients. Each blood RNA sample was used to sequence both TCR alpha and TCR beta chains.

The investigation overall reported the following: DPC sensitization did not change the number of TCRs with a frequency above 1 in 1000, and there was no evidence of changes in global repertoire structure. After repeated subsampling, the strength of the expansion versus patch-test correlation and the threshold at which it became significant changed.

The germline V gene gives CDR1 as KGHSH and CDR2 as LQKENI. Reading from cysteine to phenylalanine, the CDR3 counts 16 amino acids. The entry retains the CDR3 DNA only, 48 bases that are in frame from base 1. Trimming removed 3 bases from V and 2 bases from J; the gene matches leave 8 bases unexplained. This clonotype was counted between two and nine times. Its binding antigen is unknown. Base qualities were left out, and no much larger clone turns up one base away. The sample's time point label, in plain terms: healthy volunteer bleed at 2 weeks. Total RNA was isolated from unfractionated whole blood collected in Tempus Blood RNA tubes. As TCR sequencing controls, several healthy volunteers were used, with blood taken at day 0, 2 weeks and 6 weeks. The library was obtained by RACE. Sequencer: NextSeq 500. During library preparation, unique molecular identifiers were attached to individual cDNA molecules so that TCRs could be counted in a quantitative, reproducible way. In the paper's pipeline: The median number of TCRs per sample was approximately 98,000, ranging from roughly 20,000 to 700,000. V, J and CDR3 annotation of the TCR reads was performed with the Decombinator software suite. Every sample was subsampled to the same number of TCRs (28,000) for the PS versus PT1 abundance plots. TCRs were defined as expanded if absent before sensitization and observed at least eight times at the 2-week time point. TCRdb trimmed public reads at Q25 via fastp, called clones via MiXCR and kept in-frame beta chains. Rows are combined by CDR3 protein, so each entry shows the most common genes and DNA. The V and J calls reflect TCRdb's pipeline rather than the authors' work. This sample comprises approximately 97,000 distinct CDR3 sequences, roughly 8.5% of them detected only once. The ten largest clonotypes hold approximately 2.8% of the sample.

The receptor comes from a female donor in good health. Some clones in this sample may be carry-over from other donors' samples. Specimen: whole blood. The chain joins TRBV18 to TRBJ2-3; 7 of the junction bases match TRBD2. CDR3 loop: CASSPLFGTTTDTQYF. In nucleotides, the sequence is TGTGCCAGCTCACCGCTATTCGGGACTACCACAGATACGCAGTATTTT.